This T cell receptor beta chain was retrieved from a study of PD-L1 blockade in urothelial cancer. The CDR3 has 15 amino acids. CDR1 KGHSH and CDR2 LQKENI come from the germline V gene. Trimming removed 3 bases from V and 3 bases from J; junction bases left unmatched: 8. The table came from immunoSEQ multiplex PCR; TCRdb's copy has only in-frame clones and leaves some out. Of about 43,000 clones in the sample, more than 75% were seen once. Documented time point: pretreatment peripheral blood. The specimen was PBMCs, collected around atezolizumab (anti-PD-L1) treatment. This sequence was found in a man aged 60 to 69 with urothelial cancer. The V call is TRBV18, the J call TRBJ2-7; 7 nucleotides agree with TRBD1. CDR3 protein: CASSPAGDSSYEQYF. The CDR3 DNA sequence: TGTGCCAGCTCACCTGCCGGGGACAGCAGCTACGAGCAGTACTTC. Combining the CDR3 with reference TRBV18 and TRBJ2-7 gives the whole variable domain NAGVMQNPRHLVRRRGQEARLRCSPMKGHSHVYWYRQLPEEGLKFMVYLQKENIIDESGMPKERFSAEFPKEGPSILRIQQVVRGDSAAYFCASSPAGDSSYEQYFGPGTRLTVT.